This T cell receptor beta chain was captured by sequencing in a study of blood T cell repertoires in COVID-19. This clone appeared a single time. With V trimmed by 6 bases and J by 2 bases, 7 bases remained unmatched. This CDR3 is built from 14 residues. CDR1 and CDR2 (germline): MNHEY, SMNVEV (reference sequence). Recruited during active infection, patients (from Seattle) were subsequently followed longitudinally. Only in-frame clones appear in the TCRdb table, and some are missing; sequencing was by immunoSEQ multiplex PCR. The table lists approximately 530,000 clones, less than 90% of them singletons, with 7.8% in the top ten.

Source material: peripheral blood. This TCR derives from a woman aged 50 to 60 with COVID-19, enrolled during active disease. This chain connects TRBV27 to TRBJ2-7, with 7 bases fitting TRBD1. The CDR3 sequence is CASRHTGAAYEQYF. CDR3 sequence (DNA): TGTGCCAGCAGGCATACAGGGGCGGCCTACGAGCAGTACTTC.